The next 8 T cell receptor beta chains were all read from a single sample in a study of cytomegalovirus exposure and HLA in healthy donors. The PCR made use of 60 Vbeta and 13 Jbeta primers. Assay: immunoSEQ multiplex PCR; the TCRdb copy retains only in-frame clones and omits some. The table has some 85,000 clones, 60% to 85% seen once; the top ten hold approximately 4.6%. Material: PBMCs. Receptor source: a woman aged 40 to 50 in good health and CMV-seropositive.

This chain uses TRBV21-1 with TRBJ2-3; the table calls TRBD2, which could not be checked here. TRBV21-1 is a pseudogene locus. The CDR3 runs to 18 residues. This CDR3 reads CASSGPAATSGRADTQYF. In DNA, the CDR3 is TGTGCCAGCAGCGGGCCCGCCGCGACTAGCGGGAGAGCAGATACGCAGTATTTT.

The rearrangement uses TRBV7-9 and TRBJ1-1; D is unclear. Between the trimmed V and J ends, which lost 3 bases and 4 bases, there was a span of 12 bases. This CDR3 spans 14 amino acids. Germline loops: CDR1 SEHNR, CDR2 FQNEAQ (reference sequence). CDR3 bases: TGTGCCAGCAGCTTGAAAGAACGGGGCACTGAAGCTTTCTTT. Translating gives CASSLKERGTEAFF. The full variable domain, rest sourced from reference TRBV7-9 and TRBJ1-1, is DTGVSQNPRHKITKRGQNVTFRCDPISEHNRLYWYRQTLGQGPEFLTYFQNEAQLEKSRLLSDRFSAERPKGSFSTLEIQRTEQGDSAMYLCASSLKERGTEAFFGQGTRLTVV.

This clone appeared once. This chain connects TRBV4-3 to TRBJ1-1; 7 bases line up with TRBD1. The CDR3 is 16 residues long. Trimming cost V 2 bases and J 1 base; bases outside gene matches: 7. The germline V gene encodes CDR1 LGHNA and CDR2 YSLEER. The CDR3 region is CASSQRQGGRNTEAFF. CDR3 in DNA: TGCGCCAGCAGCCAAAGACAGGGAGGTAGGAACACTGAAGCTTTCTTT.

The J gene is TRBJ2-5, the V gene TRBV4-1; TRBD2 is a possible D gene (5 bases). The CDR3 totals 14 residues. Germline V CDR1 and CDR2: MGHRA, YSYEKL. Trimming stripped 2 bases from V and 5 bases from J, with 12 bases between. The CDR3 here is CASSQPGSSETQYF. The CDR3 DNA is TGCGCCAGCAGCCAACCGGGGAGTTCGGAGACCCAGTACTTC.

This clone was seen once. Different DNA sequences within this sample yield the same CDR3. The V and J genes are TRBV11-2 and TRBJ2-1, with 11 bases aligning to TRBD2. Germline V gene data show CDR1 as SGHAT and CDR2 as FQNNGV. Trimming removed 3 bases from V and 4 bases from J; junction bases left unmatched: 5. CDR3 size: 16 residues. The CDR3 spells CASSLRLAGIYNEQFF. CDR3 DNA: TGTGCCAGCAGCTTGCGACTAGCGGGGATTTACAATGAGCAGTTCTTC.

The J gene is TRBJ1-1, the V gene TRBV27; perhaps TRBD1 as D (5 bases). V was cut by 6 bases and J by 3 bases, with 11 bases left in between. Germline-derived CDR1 and CDR2 are MNHEY and SMNVEV (reference sequence). The CDR3 loop spans 13 amino acids. This CDR3 is CASSGTGDTEAFF. The CDR3 DNA sequence: TGTGCCAGCAGCGGGACGGGAGACACTGAAGCTTTCTTT.

V usage is TRBV6-5 and J usage is TRBJ2-5, with TRBD2 as a possible D gene (6 bases). The CDR3 extends over 15 amino acids. Germline CDR1 reads MNHEY; CDR2 reads SVGAGI. V lost 2 bases and J 5 bases, leaving 15 bases between the germline ends. DNA of the CDR3: TGTGCCAGCAGTTACCTAAAGGAGGGTACGGAGACCCAGTACTTC. It translates to CASSYLKEGTETQYF.

The CDR3 sequence is CSVALALQAKNIQYF. CDR3 DNA sequence: TGCAGCGTTGCTCTAGCGCTCCAAGCCAAAAACATTCAGTACTTC. The V call is TRBV29-1, the J call TRBJ2-4, with TRBD2 as a possible D gene (6 bases). The V gene's germline CDR1 is SQVTM and CDR2 ANQGSEA. The CDR3 extends over 15 amino acids. V shed 4 bases and J shed 0 bases, with 13 bases lying between them.